The rows below give T cell receptor beta chains drawn from one sample of a study of identical twins. TCRdb itself ran the 5' RACE reads through MiXCR, one entry per CDR3 protein. The repertoire includes hundreds of thousands of distinct CDR3 sequences, 15% to 20% of them detected once, and around 13% sits in the top ten. The same data also contributed to another study, on T cells expressing NK-cell markers.

Sequencing was carried out using PBMCs. The origin of the receptors is a woman aged 18-29 years in good health. The CDR3 runs from the conserved cysteine through the conserved F or W.

J: TRBJ1-2; V: TRBV3-1; CDR3: CASSQGAATSNYGYTF
J: TRBJ1-1; V: TRBV30; CDR3: CALKPGGSGLVTEAFF
J: TRBJ1-2; V: TRBV7-9; CDR3: CASSRGLGPAF
J: TRBJ2-1; V: TRBV25-1; CDR3: CASRPTRGYWNEQFF
J: TRBJ2-2; V: TRBV6-4; CDR3: CASSRLAGGVTGELFF
J: TRBJ2-7; V: TRBV20-1; CDR3: CSARGPPYEQYF
J: TRBJ2-7; V: TRBV20-1; CDR3: CSARDNGYEQYF
J: TRBJ1-2; V: TRBV9; CDR3: CASSVGDGQGIYGYTF
J: TRBJ1-1; V: TRBV29-1; CDR3: CSVSGQGVETEAFF
J: TRBJ2-3; V: TRBV10-3; CDR3: CAIRGAESTDTQYF
J: TRBJ2-1; V: TRBV7-2; CDR3: CASSSRGGTEFF
J: TRBJ2-1; V: TRBV5-1; CDR3: CASSLDGTKYNEQFF
J: TRBJ2-3; V: TRBV20-1; CDR3: CSAEPASTDTQYF
J: TRBJ2-2; V: TRBV5-1; CDR3: CASSLGGGRSGELFF
J: TRBJ2-2; V: TRBV7-2; CDR3: CASSPQVNTGELFF
J: TRBJ1-2; V: TRBV20-1; CDR3: CSVGTVYGYTF
J: TRBJ2-2; V: TRBV29-1; CDR3: CSVVRGDRGAGELFF
J: TRBJ1-1; V: TRBV12-3/TRBV12-4; CDR3: CASSPFDRVNTEAFF
J: TRBJ2-3; V: TRBV5-1; CDR3: CASSWGSSDTQYF
J: TRBJ2-3; V: TRBV6-1; CDR3: CASRKPSTDTQYF
J: TRBJ2-3; V: TRBV7-6; CDR3: CASSLAVAVTDTQYF
J: TRBJ2-1; V: TRBV20-1; CDR3: CSARDAGWQFF
J: TRBJ2-5; V: TRBV4-2; CDR3: CASSQDWSGGQETQYF
J: TRBJ2-7; V: TRBV5-1; CDR3: CASSSFRDASYEQYF
J: TRBJ2-3; V: TRBV21-1; CDR3: CATIFADTQYF
J: TRBJ2-1; V: TRBV20-1; CDR3: CSAPGGALAGGYEQFF
J: TRBJ2-7; V: TRBV10-3; CDR3: CATRTFSGTYEQYF
J: TRBJ1-5; V: TRBV12-3/TRBV12-4; CDR3: CASSLTQTQPQHF
J: TRBJ1-2; V: TRBV5-1; CDR3: CASSGTGGRGNYGYTF
J: TRBJ2-5; V: TRBV3-1; CDR3: CASSHGGTSGSEETQYF
J: TRBJ2-3; V: TRBV5-1; CDR3: CASSLRTPSADTQYF
J: TRBJ2-3; V: TRBV27; CDR3: CASSRDGRVGDTQYF
J: TRBJ2-1; V: TRBV9; CDR3: CASSVDPGLAGEQFF
J: TRBJ1-1; V: TRBV29-1; CDR3: CSVEEQGATEAFF
J: TRBJ2-5; V: TRBV18; CDR3: CASSPLGTGRQETQYF
J: TRBJ2-3; V: TRBV6-1; CDR3: CASRPTRRGTQYF
J: TRBJ2-5; V: TRBV7-2; CDR3: CASSLGGTGRF
J: TRBJ2-3; V: TRBV6-1; CDR3: CASSEPQLYTQYF
J: TRBJ2-5; V: TRBV20-1; CDR3: CSARVKPGGEETQYF
J: TRBJ1-1; V: TRBV7-2; CDR3: CASSFRGIHTEAFF
J: TRBJ1-2; V: TRBV11-3; CDR3: CASSFQGSENYGYTF
J: TRBJ1-2; V: TRBV6-1; CDR3: CASSEGSQGFYGYTF
J: TRBJ2-5; V: TRBV4-2; CDR3: CASSQETGGGETQYF
J: TRBJ1-2; V: TRBV20-1; CDR3: CSATILGGAWGYTF
J: TRBJ2-2; V: TRBV27; CDR3: CASSQDRGGAGELFF
J: TRBJ1-2; V: TRBV11-2; CDR3: CASSLSGTPTNYGYTF
J: TRBJ1-1; V: TRBV19; CDR3: CATSLQVYTEAFF
J: TRBJ2-5; V: TRBV29-1; CDR3: CSVEGGAETQYF
J: TRBJ2-1; V: TRBV5-1; CDR3: CASSYTVTVRNNEQFF
J: TRBJ2-7; V: TRBV7-9; CDR3: CASSLATGSEQYF